Each of the 26 T cell receptor beta chains below was sequenced from the same sample in a study of blood T cell repertoires in COVID-19. TCRdb keeps only in-frame clones here, not all; method: immunoSEQ multiplex PCR. The sample gives tens of thousands of clones, less than 95% of which show up once; 2.5% to 3.5% is in the top ten. Sequencing used peripheral blood. All receptors derive from a human donor in a cohort sampled during active COVID-19.

This sequence joins TRBV6-4 and TRBJ2-3, with 11 positions matching TRBD1. V was pared by 10 bases and J by 3 bases, with 3 bases of the junction left unmatched. The germline V gene encodes CDR1 MRHNA and CDR2 SNTAGT. The CDR3 sequence is 13 residues long. In nucleotides, the CDR3 is TGTGCCACAGGACAGGGGGCAACAGATACGCAGTATTTT. This encodes CATGQGATDTQYF.

V gene TRBV5-1 combines with J gene TRBJ1-1; D perhaps matches TRBD1 (5 bases). The CDR3 has 15 residues. Germline lookup yields CDR1 SGHRS and CDR2 YFSETQ. The V end was cut by 4 bases, the J end by 0 bases, with 13 bases between. The CDR3 spells CASSLGSGMNTEAFF. The CDR3 DNA sequence: TGCGCCAGCAGCCTGGGTTCAGGGATGAACACTGAAGCTTTCTTT.

The chain carries TRBV18 and TRBJ2-7; D unresolved. This CDR3 is 14 amino acids long. CDR1 is KGHSH and CDR2 is LQKENI in the germline V gene. The V and J ends lost 4 bases and 1 base respectively, with 11 bases between them. CDR3 sequence reads: CASSLRGQSYEQYF. In DNA, the CDR3 is TGTGCCAGCTCACTGCGAGGCCAATCCTACGAGCAGTACTTC.

The rearrangement links TRBV5-4 to TRBJ2-2; 7 bases line up with TRBD2. V shed 4 bases, J shed 0 bases, and the junction held 6 bases outside the gene matches. This CDR3 comprises 16 residues. Germline V gene data show CDR1 as SGHNT and CDR2 as YYREEE (reference sequence). The CDR3 coding sequence is TGTGCCAGCAGCACGGGGGGAACAACGAACACCGGGGAGCTGTTTTTT. Protein product: CASSTGGTTNTGELFF. Supplemented by reference TRBV5-4 and TRBJ2-2, the full variable domain reads ETGVTQSPTHLIKTRGQQVTLRCSSQSGHNTVSWYQQALGQGPQFIFQYYREEENGRGNFPPRFSGLQFPNYSSELNVNALELDDSALYLCASSTGGTTNTGELFFGEGSRLTVL.

The V and J genes are TRBV5-4 and TRBJ1-2; the D gene is possibly TRBD1 (6 bases). CDR3 size: 14 residues. The V and J ends lost 5 bases and 6 bases respectively, with 17 bases between them. The germline gives CDR1 SGHNT, CDR2 YYREEE (reference sequence). The CDR3: CASRPGQGSHGYTF. The CDR3 DNA sequence: TGTGCCAGCAGACCGGGCCAGGGGTCGCATGGCTACACCTTC.

V is TRBV27 and J is TRBJ2-3, with 8 bases lining up with TRBD1. With V trimmed by 5 bases and J by 5 bases, 12 bases remained unmatched. The CDR3 spans 16 residues. Germline CDR1 and CDR2: MNHEY and SMNVEV (reference sequence). The CDR3 spells CASSTTGGYLVDTQYF. In DNA form, the CDR3 reads TGTGCCAGCAGTACTACAGGGGGATACCTCGTAGATACGCAGTATTTT.

This chain uses TRBV3-1 (or the pseudogene TRBV3-2) with TRBJ1-5; D not certain. V dropped 8 bases and J dropped 6 bases, with 14 bases sitting between them. CDR3 length: 13 residues. Germline V lookup: CDR1 LGHDT, CDR2 YNNKEL (reference sequence). Here the CDR3 DNA reads TGTGCCAGCTCCACAATCCCCAGTCAGCCCCAGCATTTT. Amino acids: CASSTIPSQPQHF.

V usage is TRBV20-1 and J usage is TRBJ2-3; maybe TRBD1 (5 bases). Germline CDR1 and CDR2: DFQATT and SNEGSKA (reference sequence). V lost 3 bases and J lost 2, with 15 bases in between. CDR3 size: 15 residues. The CDR3 nucleotides read TGCAGTGCTAGTCGCCCAGGGCCATCCACAGATACGCAGTATTTT. The encoded protein is CSASRPGPSTDTQYF.

CDR3 sequence reads: CAWSVQGSSKSYTF. In DNA form, the CDR3 reads TGTGCCTGGAGTGTACAGGGGTCCTCTAAGAGCTACACCTTC. The genes are TRBV30 and TRBJ1-2, with 7 bases aligning to TRBD1. CDR1 is GTSNPN, CDR2 SVGIG, per germline (reference sequence). J was trimmed by 9 bases and V by 0 bases; bases with no gene match: 10. CDR3 length: 14 residues.

The rearrangement links TRBV19 to TRBJ1-2; 9 nucleotides match TRBD1. V lost 4 bases to trimming and J lost 4 bases; unmatched junction nucleotides: 16. The CDR3 contains 18 residues. Germline values: CDR1 LNHDA, CDR2 SQIVND (reference sequence). The CDR3 region is CASSRLGDRGTIRYGYTF. The CDR3 coding sequence is TGTGCCAGTAGTAGGTTAGGAGACAGGGGGACCATACGCTATGGCTACACCTTC.

V and J are TRBV19 and TRBJ2-5; 8 bases line up with TRBD1. Per germline, CDR1 LNHDA and CDR2 SQIVND (reference sequence). The CDR3 sequence is 14 residues long. V was pared by 5 bases and J by 5 bases, with 7 bases of the junction left unmatched. DNA of the CDR3: TGTGCCAGTAGTCCGACAGGGGCGCGGGAGACCCAGTACTTC. It specifies CASSPTGARETQYF.

The genes are TRBV5-1 and TRBJ2-1, with D hard to call. Germline values: CDR1 SGHRS, CDR2 YFSETQ. The length of the CDR3 is 14 residues. Trimming took 0 bases from V and 5 from J, leaving 9 bases between them. The CDR3: CASSLDPRNNEQFF. The CDR3 DNA is TGCGCCAGCAGCTTGGATCCCAGAAACAATGAGCAGTTCTTC. The full variable domain, with the rest looked up from reference TRBV5-1 and TRBJ2-1, is KAGVTQTPRYLIKTRGQQVTLSCSPISGHRSVSWYQQTPGQGLQFLFEYFSETQRNKGNFPGRFSGRQFSNSRSEMNVSTLELGDSALYLCASSLDPRNNEQFFGPGTRLTVL.

V gene TRBV5-1 combines with J gene TRBJ2-1, with TRBD1 matching 7 bases. The germline gives CDR1 SGHRS, CDR2 YFSETQ. J gave up 3 bases and V 4 bases, and 7 bases lay outside the gene matches. There are 15 residues in the CDR3. CDR3 sequence reads: CASSTPGQNYNEQFF. As DNA, the CDR3 is TGCGCCAGCAGCACTCCGGGACAGAACTACAATGAGCAGTTCTTC.

V and J are TRBV28 and TRBJ2-7, with TRBD2 matching over 12 bases. J gave up 5 bases and V 1 base, and 6 bases lay outside the gene matches. The germline V gene encodes CDR1 MDHEN and CDR2 SYDVKM. CDR3 size: 16 residues. This CDR3 reads CASSLFTSGRFHEQYF. CDR3 sequence (DNA): TGTGCCAGCAGTTTATTTACTAGCGGGAGGTTCCACGAGCAGTACTTC.

The J gene is TRBJ2-2, the V gene TRBV2; no clear D gene. Trimming took off 3 bases at V and 6 bases at J, with 8 bases between the two ends. Germline V lookup: CDR1 SNHLY, CDR2 FYNNEI. There are 13 residues in the CDR3. The CDR3 loop is CASSEEFAGELFF. CDR3 bases: TGTGCCAGCAGTGAGGAGTTCGCCGGGGAGCTGTTTTTT.

This sequence joins TRBV11-2 and TRBJ2-2, with D tentatively TRBD1 (7 bases). Germline loops: CDR1 SGHAT, CDR2 FQNNGV. The CDR3 covers 19 residues. V lost 1 base to trimming and J lost 2 bases, with 20 bases between them. As DNA, the CDR3 is TGTGCCAGCAGCTTAGGTCGGTGGGCGGGACAGAATAACACCGGGGAGCTGTTTTTT. It codes for CASSLGRWAGQNNTGELFF. The full variable domain, completed using reference TRBV11-2 and TRBJ2-2, is EAGVAQSPRYKIIEKRQSVAFWCNPISGHATLYWYQQILGQGPKLLIQFQNNGVVDDSQLPKDRFSAERLKGVDSTLKIQPAKLEDSAVYLCASSLGRWAGQNNTGELFFGEGSRLTVL.

The chain carries TRBV28 and TRBJ1-2; D gene uncertain. The CDR3 runs 12 residues. Looked up from germline, CDR1 is MDHEN and CDR2 is SYDVKM. Trimming left V 6 bases short and J 2 bases short, with 7 bases between. The CDR3 nucleotides are TGTGCCAGCAGATCCAGAAACTATGGCTACACCTTC. Amino acids: CASRSRNYGYTF.

The genes are TRBV15 and TRBJ1-1; D unclear. This CDR3 is built from 12 residues. Trimming removed 6 bases from V and 7 bases from J, with 12 bases in between. CDR1 and CDR2 from the germline V gene are LNHNV and YYDKDF (reference sequence). This chain's CDR3 is CATSSFANEAFF. CDR3 bases: TGTGCCACCAGTTCTTTCGCGAATGAAGCTTTCTTT.

V and J are TRBV11-2 and TRBJ2-1; TRBD2 matches at 7 bases. The ends lost 3 bases at V and 4 bases at J; junction bases unmatched: 9. The V gene's germline CDR1 is SGHAT and CDR2 FQNNGV. The CDR3 sequence is 16 residues long. The CDR3 is CASSFFRGRAYNEQFF. CDR3 nucleotides: TGTGCCAGCAGCTTTTTTCGTGGGAGGGCTTACAATGAGCAGTTCTTC.

The chain joins TRBV11-2 to TRBJ2-2; 15 bases line up with TRBD2. Looked up from germline, CDR1 is SGHAT and CDR2 is FQNNGV. The CDR3 contains 17 residues. V lost 6 bases, J lost 4 bases, and 6 bases stayed unmatched. DNA for the CDR3: TGTGCCAGCAGTCGGACTAGCGGGAGGGTTGTCACCGGGGAGCTGTTTTTT. Encoded protein: CASSRTSGRVVTGELFF.

The chain combines TRBV27 with TRBJ1-6, with D unresolved. CDR1 and CDR2 from the germline V gene are MNHEY and SMNVEV (reference sequence). The V end was cut by 0 bases, the J end by 0 bases, with 6 bases between. This CDR3 region has 16 residues. CDR3 DNA: TGTGCCAGCAGTTTATCTCCGAGCTCCTATAATTCACCCCTCCACTTT. The encoded protein is CASSLSPSSYNSPLHF.

The chain combines TRBV7-3 with TRBJ1-3, with 7 nucleotides matching TRBD1. V lost 5 bases, J lost 4 bases, and 5 bases stayed unmatched. The CDR3 loop spans 14 amino acids. Per the germline V gene, CDR1 is SGHTA and CDR2 is FQGTGA. CDR3 region: CASSPDRKGNTIYF. CDR3 in DNA: TGTGCCAGCAGCCCGGACAGGAAAGGAAACACCATATATTTT.

The chain links TRBV15 to TRBJ2-1; 11 nucleotides line up with TRBD1. Germline CDR1 reads LNHNV; CDR2 reads YYDKDF (reference sequence). The CDR3 consists of 16 residues. V dropped 3 bases and J dropped 1; count of bases not matched to a gene: 2. The CDR3 region is CATSRGTGGSYNEQFF. Here the CDR3 DNA reads TGTGCCACCAGCAGGGGGACAGGGGGTTCCTACAATGAGCAGTTCTTC.

The rearrangement uses TRBV7-9 and TRBJ2-1, with TRBD2 identical over 8 bases. With V trimmed by 6 bases and J by 0 bases, 7 bases remained unmatched. The CDR3 has 16 amino acids. Germline CDR1 SEHNR, CDR2 FQNEAQ (reference sequence). The CDR3 spells CASSSQSGSSYNEQFF. The CDR3 nucleotides are TGTGCCAGCAGTTCACAAAGCGGGAGCTCCTACAATGAGCAGTTCTTC.

This chain connects TRBV6-5 to TRBJ2-7; 7 nucleotides match TRBD2. The germline gives CDR1 MNHEY, CDR2 SVGAGI. The CDR3 totals 16 residues. V gave up 0 bases and J gave up 2 bases; unmatched junction bases: 7. CDR3 amino acids: CASSYSLMGGAYEQYF. Here the CDR3 DNA reads TGTGCCAGCAGTTACTCGCTCATGGGGGGGGCCTACGAGCAGTACTTC.

The chain employs TRBV5-4 and TRBJ2-7; TRBD2 matches at 8 bases. The CDR3 has 15 residues. V was clipped by 0 bases and J by 2 bases; unmatched bases: 4. The V gene's germline CDR1 is SGHNT and CDR2 YYREEE (reference sequence). CDR3 protein: CASSLGGRGAYEQYF. The CDR3 DNA follows: TGTGCCAGCAGCTTGGGAGGGCGGGGGGCCTACGAGCAGTACTTC.